These T cell receptor beta chains were read from a single sample in a study of CD8 T cells in ankylosing spondylitis. TCRdb itself ran the 5' RACE reads through MiXCR, one entry per CDR3 protein. The repertoire consists of 100,000 to 150,000 distinct CDR3 sequences, with around 7% occurring once and the leading ten covering 10% to 15%. The sequenced sample was blood, either unsorted or a sorted T cell fraction (not recorded which). These receptors were taken from a male donor with ankylosing spondylitis or in good health (not recorded which). Each CDR3 is given with its conserved first and last residue. The D gene is left open where the match is weak. The size entry gives once, few, many or a size class.

abundance,d_gene,v_gene,j_gene,CDR3aa,CDR3nt
many,NA,TRBV5-1,TRBJ1-2,CASSLSRDDGYTF,TGCGCCAGCAGCTTGAGCAGGGATGATGGCTACACCTTC
many,NA,TRBV20-1,TRBJ1-1,CSASLWKNTEAFF,TGCAGTGCTAGTCTATGGAAGAACACTGAAGCTTTCTTT
many,NA,TRBV6-1,TRBJ1-2,CASSSGGAYGYTF,TGTGCCAGCAGTAGCGGCGGTGCCTATGGCTACACCTTC
many,NA,TRBV12-3/TRBV12-4,TRBJ2-2,CASSQGRELFF,TGTGCCAGCAGTCAGGGTCGGGAGCTGTTTTTT
few,NA,TRBV19,TRBJ2-7,CASRPGHSFYEQYF,TGTGCCAGTAGACCGGGACACTCTTTCTACGAGCAGTACTTC
many,TRBD2,TRBV20-1,TRBJ2-1,CSAPKPSGQGEQFF,TGCAGTGCCCCAAAGCCTAGCGGTCAGGGTGAGCAGTTCTTC
many,NA,TRBV5-1,TRBJ1-1,CASGEGQNTEAFF,TGCGCCAGCGGGGAAGGACAAAACACTGAAGCTTTCTTT
many,NA,TRBV6-5,TRBJ1-5,CASSTDFGQPQHF,TGTGCCAGCAGTACCGATTTCGGGCAGCCCCAGCATTTT
many,TRBD1,TRBV6-5,TRBJ1-1,CASSYGGQGAKAFF,TGTGCCAGCAGTTACGGAGGACAGGGGGCGAAAGCTTTCTTT
many,TRBD2,TRBV5-1,TRBJ2-2,CASSFPLAAGGELFF,TGCGCCAGCAGCTTCCCCCTAGCGGCAGGCGGGGAGCTGTTTTTT
many,NA,TRBV7-6,TRBJ1-1,CASSISAQNTEAFF,TGTGCCAGCAGCATTAGTGCACAGAACACTGAAGCTTTCTTT
many,NA,TRBV7-8,TRBJ1-4,CASSLGGPNDEKLFF,TGTGCCAGCAGCTTAGGAGGGCCGAATGATGAAAAACTGTTTTTT
many,NA,TRBV20-1,TRBJ1-3,CSATRGSAGNTIYF,TGCAGTGCCACGAGGGGGTCTGCTGGAAACACCATATATTTT
many,TRBD1,TRBV7-7,TRBJ2-2,CASSTQTGTGELFF,TGTGCCAGCAGCACCCAGACAGGGACCGGGGAGCTGTTTTTT
few,NA,TRBV30,TRBJ2-1,CAWSVGGEQFF,TGTGCCTGGAGTGTCGGGGGTGAGCAGTTCTTC
few,NA,TRBV9,TRBJ2-3,CASSVDRPHRLGTDTQYF,TGTGCCAGCAGCGTAGATCGGCCCCACCGACTAGGGACAGATACGCAGTATTTT
many,NA,TRBV29-1,TRBJ1-5,CSVPPGPQHF,TGCAGCGTTCCTCCCGGGCCCCAGCATTTT
many,NA,TRBV20-1,TRBJ2-5,CSASHDWGQETQYF,TGCAGTGCTAGTCATGATTGGGGTCAAGAGACCCAGTACTTC
many,TRBD1,TRBV5-1,TRBJ2-7,CASSVPQGVDEQYF,TGCGCCAGCAGCGTTCCGCAGGGGGTCGACGAGCAGTACTTC
many,NA,TRBV7-6,TRBJ2-3,CASSFPDLGTDTQYF,TGTGCCAGCAGCTTCCCCGATCTCGGCACAGATACGCAGTATTTT
many,NA,TRBV5-1,TRBJ2-2,CASSFFRDRGTGELFF,TGCGCCAGCAGCTTCTTCCGGGACCGTGGCACCGGGGAGCTGTTTTTT
many,NA,TRBV18,TRBJ2-1,CASSPPYRNEQFF,TGTGCCAGCTCACCCCCCTACCGTAATGAGCAGTTCTTC
many,NA,TRBV5-1,TRBJ2-2,CASSLLRYTGELFF,TGCGCCAGCAGCTTATTGAGATACACCGGGGAGCTGTTTTTT
many,NA,TRBV5-6,TRBJ2-3,CASSFGAGTDTQYF,TGTGCCAGCAGCTTCGGTGCGGGCACAGATACGCAGTATTTT
many,NA,TRBV2,TRBJ2-7,CASQDGVREQYF,TGTGCCAGCCAGGACGGAGTACGGGAGCAGTACTTC
many,NA,TRBV20-1,TRBJ1-1,CSATNPRDGNTEAFF,TGCAGTGCCACCAATCCGAGGGATGGCAACACTGAAGCTTTCTTT
many,TRBD2,TRBV5-1,TRBJ2-1,CASGTRSRNEQFF,TGCGCCAGCGGGACTAGGTCTAGAAATGAGCAGTTCTTC
many,TRBD1,TRBV5-1,TRBJ2-6,CASSFGDRVSGANVLTF,TGCGCCAGCAGCTTCGGGGACAGGGTCTCTGGGGCCAACGTCCTGACTTTC
many,NA,TRBV20-1,TRBJ2-2,CSARDYKQDSLTGELFF,TGCAGTGCTAGAGATTATAAACAGGACAGCCTCACCGGGGAGCTGTTTTTT
many,NA,TRBV7-2,TRBJ2-1,CASSFSGTGGTYEQFF,TGTGCCAGCAGCTTTAGCGGGACAGGAGGGACTTATGAGCAGTTCTTC
many,NA,TRBV29-1,TRBJ2-1,CSVAPGNEQFF,TGCAGCGTTGCCCCTGGGAATGAGCAGTTCTTC
many,TRBD2,TRBV7-3,TRBJ2-1,CASSLGFLAGANEQFF,TGTGCCAGCAGCTTAGGCTTTCTAGCGGGGGCCAATGAGCAGTTCTTC
many,TRBD1,TRBV7-3,TRBJ2-3,CASSQSQGGTQYF,TGTGCCAGCAGCCAATCACAGGGGGGTACGCAGTATTTT
many,TRBD1,TRBV12-3/TRBV12-4,TRBJ2-4,CASSVQGTLAKNIQYF,TGTGCCAGCAGTGTACAGGGGACCCTAGCCAAAAACATTCAGTACTTC
many,NA,TRBV20-1,TRBJ2-2,CSAYGQETVTGELFF,TGCAGTGCTTATGGGCAGGAGACGGTTACCGGGGAGCTGTTTTTT
many,NA,TRBV10-3,TRBJ2-5,CAIRPSGKYQETQYF,TGTGCCATCAGGCCAAGCGGAAAGTACCAAGAGACCCAGTACTTC
many,NA,TRBV4-2,TRBJ1-2,CASSQETGGYGYTF,TGTGCCAGCAGCCAAGAAACAGGCGGCTATGGCTACACCTTC
many,TRBD2,TRBV3-1,TRBJ2-1,CASSQRASGLYNEQFF,TGTGCCAGCAGCCAGAGAGCTTCGGGACTATACAATGAGCAGTTCTTC
many,NA,TRBV12-3/TRBV12-4,TRBJ2-2,CASTPGQNTGELFF,TGTGCCAGCACCCCGGGACAAAACACCGGGGAGCTGTTTTTT
many,NA,TRBV19,TRBJ2-7,CASKSDESSYEQYF,TGTGCCAGTAAATCGGACGAGTCTTCCTACGAGCAGTACTTC
many,NA,TRBV20-1,TRBJ2-1,CSASSIVGVVDPTNEQFF,TGCAGTGCTAGTTCAATAGTGGGCGTGGTGGACCCAACCAATGAGCAGTTCTTC